This T cell receptor (beta chain) was recovered during a study of shared clonotypes between healthy human individuals. As concerns this clone: Antigen specificity is unknown.

General study results and limits: Naive subsets tended to show greater estimated richness than memory subsets.

Naive CD8 cells, CD45RO-negative and positively selected for CCR7, excluded terminally differentiated effector memory CD45RA+ cells. V lost 5 bases and J lost 12, with 11 bases in between. CDR3 length: 12 residues. Germline values: CDR1 SGHNT, CDR2 YENEEA. TCRdb's copy holds only in-frame clones and misses some; the assay was immunoSEQ multiplex PCR. The sample records a few million clones, 85% to 95% being singletons. This sequence originates from a man aged 18-30 years in good health. Some clones in this sample may be carry-over from other donors' samples. Sequencing used naive CD8+ T cells from PBMCs. The J gene is TRBJ2-6, the V gene TRBV11-3; D remains unclear. As DNA, the CDR3 is TGTGCCAGCAGCCCCCAATCAGGCGTCCTGACTTTC. Translation: CASSPQSGVLTF.